The 22 T cell receptor beta chains given below trace back to one sample, sequenced in a study of cytomegalovirus exposure and HLA in healthy donors. PCR involved 60 Vbeta and 13 Jbeta primers. TCRdb's copy holds only in-frame clones and misses some; the assay was immunoSEQ multiplex PCR. The profile shows fewer than 140,000 clones, less than 80% of them singletons. The specimen sequenced was PBMCs. These receptors came from a man between 60 and 70 years old in good health and CMV-seronegative.

The chain is built from TRBV5-1 and TRBJ1-2, with a tentative D call TRBD1 (5 bases). V lost 4 bases and J 2 bases, leaving 15 bases between the germline ends. The length of the CDR3 is 15 residues. From germline, CDR1 is SGHRS and CDR2 YFSETQ. CDR3 DNA: TGCGCCAGCAGCAAAATCGACAGCAGAAACTATGGCTACACCTTC. This encodes CASSKIDSRNYGYTF.

The chain has TRBV21-1 and TRBJ2-7; TRBD2 is the table's D call and was not checked against the DNA. TRBV21-1 is annotated as a pseudogene. There are 17 residues in the CDR3. The DNA of the CDR3 is TGTGCCAGCAGCCTCCCGCGGGGGCTGTTATACACCTACGAGCAGTACTTC. This translates into CASSLPRGLLYTYEQYF.

This chain joins TRBV4-3 and TRBJ2-3, with D possibly being TRBD2 (6 bases). V shed 4 bases and J shed 2 bases, with 13 bases lying between them. The CDR3 loop spans 15 amino acids. Germline V gives CDR1 LGHNA, CDR2 YSLEER. In nucleotides, the CDR3 is TGCGCCAGCAGCCCAGGGACTTACAACACAGATACGCAGTATTTT. This translates into CASSPGTYNTDTQYF.

The chain joins TRBV5-1 to TRBJ2-3; D is possibly TRBD1 (6 bases). CDR3 length: 16 amino acids. The V gene lost 4 bases and the J gene lost 5 bases, with 20 bases spanning the gap. Germline CDR1 reads SGHRS; CDR2 reads YFSETQ. Here the CDR3 DNA reads TGCGCCAGCAGCCGTACAGGGCAGGGAAGGCGAGATACGCAGTATTTT. Its protein product is CASSRTGQGRRDTQYF.

The V gene is TRBV6-5, the J gene TRBJ1-1; possibly TRBD1 for D (5 bases). This CDR3 contains 15 residues. Germline V CDR1 and CDR2: MNHEY, SVGAGI. Trimming took 2 bases from V and 5 from J, leaving 15 bases between them. CDR3 DNA: TGTGCCAGCAGTTACGGGCTCCGGGGGAGGACTGAAGCTTTCTTT. Amino acid sequence: CASSYGLRGRTEAFF.

This chain joins TRBV5-1 and TRBJ1-1, with D possibly being TRBD1 (6 bases). This CDR3 is 17 amino acids long. Deletions cut 0 bases from V and 0 bases from J, with 15 bases between. CDR1 SGHRS and CDR2 YFSETQ come from the germline V gene. CDR3 sequence: CASSLGSMDRMNTEAFF. DNA of the CDR3: TGCGCCAGCAGCTTGGGAAGCATGGACAGAATGAACACTGAAGCTTTCTTT.

The chain employs TRBV19 and TRBJ1-5, with a possible D match to TRBD1 (6 bases). V dropped 8 bases and J dropped 5 bases, with 16 bases sitting between them. Germline CDR1 is LNHDA and CDR2 is SQIVND (reference sequence). The CDR3 covers 14 residues. Here the CDR3 DNA reads TGTGCCAGTCTACAGGGAAATCTCGATCAGCCCCAGCATTTT. Translated, it gives CASLQGNLDQPQHF.

The chain uses TRBV7-3 and TRBJ2-3, with 8 bases matching TRBD2. Germline V gene data show CDR1 as SGHTA and CDR2 as FQGTGA. This CDR3 comprises 15 residues. Losses at the gene ends were 8 bases for V and 8 bases for J; bases not matched to a gene: 15. The CDR3 nucleotides read TGTGCCAGCTCAACTTTAGCGGGGCCTAGGGGTACGCAGTATTTT. Protein: CASSTLAGPRGTQYF.

This chain's CDR3 is CASSWGVREQYF. The CDR3 nucleotides are TGTGCCAGCAGCTGGGGCGTCAGGGAGCAGTACTTC. This sequence joins TRBV5-4 and TRBJ2-7; D possibly corresponds to TRBD1 (5 bases). Germline lookup yields CDR1 SGHNT and CDR2 YYREEE (reference sequence). CDR3 size: 12 residues. V gave up 3 bases and J gave up 7 bases, with 11 bases separating them.

This clone was seen only once. The chain carries TRBV27 and TRBJ2-1; TRBD2 matches 10 bases. Germline V gene sequence: CDR1 MNHEY, CDR2 SMNVEV (reference sequence). The CDR3 has 15 amino acids. The trim removed 6 bases at V and 4 bases at J, leaving 6 bases unmatched. DNA for the CDR3: TGTGCCAGCAGCTCCGGGACTAGCGATTACAATGAGCAGTTCTTC. It is translated as CASSSGTSDYNEQFF.

The V call is TRBV19, the J call TRBJ2-7; 8 nucleotides align to TRBD1. The ends lost 5 bases at V and 2 bases at J; junction bases unmatched: 11. The germline V gene has CDR1 LNHDA and CDR2 SQIVND (reference sequence). There are 16 residues in the CDR3. The CDR3 DNA sequence: TGTGCCAGTAGTCCCTCCACGCAGGGGGCCCCCTACGAGCAGTACTTC. Protein sequence: CASSPSTQGAPYEQYF.

This chain uses TRBV12-5 with TRBJ2-3, with 9 bases lining up with TRBD2. Germline V gene sequence: CDR1 LGHNT, CDR2 FRNRAP. The CDR3 is made up of 17 amino acids. Trimming cost V 5 bases and J 4 bases; bases outside gene matches: 13. CDR3 in DNA: TGTGCTAGTGGTCCCGGGACGTCGGGACTAGCAGCAGATACGCAGTATTTT. Protein product: CASGPGTSGLAADTQYF.

The chain employs TRBV7-2 and TRBJ2-5; 11 bases map to TRBD2. Germline CDR1 and CDR2: SGHTA and FQGNSA. CDR3 length equals 15 residues. V was pared by 6 bases and J by 2 bases, with 5 bases of the junction left unmatched. CDR3 amino acids: CASSLRLAGQETQYF. The DNA of the CDR3 is TGTGCCAGCAGTCTCAGACTAGCGGGGCAAGAGACCCAGTACTTC.

The V and J genes are TRBV5-5 and TRBJ1-6; 7 nucleotides align to TRBD1. The V gene end was trimmed by 0 bases and the J gene end by 7 bases; junction bases not matched to a gene: 7. Germline loops: CDR1 SGHKS, CDR2 YYEKEE (reference sequence). The CDR3 has 16 amino acids. The CDR3 loop reads CASSLAVGGGNSPLHF. The CDR3 DNA sequence: TGTGCCAGCAGCTTGGCCGTAGGGGGCGGAAATTCACCCCTCCACTTT.

The sample holds a few counts of this clone. This sequence joins TRBV7-2 and TRBJ2-6; no definite D call. V lost 1 base and J lost 9, with 7 bases in between. CDR3 length: 13 amino acids. The V gene's germline CDR1 is SGHTA and CDR2 FQGNSA. CDR3 bases: TGTGCCAGCAGCTTAGTCACTGGCAACGTCCTGACTTTC. Translated: CASSLVTGNVLTF.

The CDR3 DNA is TGTGCCAACCCCCTTGTAACCAACTCCTCCTACGAGCAGTACTTC. It codes for CANPLVTNSSYEQYF. The V gene is TRBV27, the J gene TRBJ2-7; no definite D call. The CDR3 extends over 15 amino acids. From germline, CDR1 is MNHEY and CDR2 SMNVEV (reference sequence). Trimming pared 10 bases from V and 0 bases from J, leaving 19 bases between.

The chain couples TRBV5-1 to TRBJ2-4, with 7 positions matching TRBD2. With 0 bases clipped from V and 8 bases from J, the junction kept 17 bases outside the gene matches. Germline loops: CDR1 SGHRS, CDR2 YFSETQ. The CDR3 is 18 residues long. CDR3 sequence reads: CASSLDARGGGANDIQYF. DNA of the CDR3: TGCGCCAGCAGCTTGGATGCGCGTGGCGGGGGTGCAAACGACATTCAGTACTTC.

The V and J genes are TRBV20-1 and TRBJ1-5; D is uncertain. Germline V CDR1 and CDR2: DFQATT, SNEGSKA (reference sequence). Trimming removed 2 bases from V and 11 bases from J, with 10 bases in between. CDR3 size: 11 residues. The CDR3 DNA sequence: TGCAGTGCTAGAAGTCGGGTAGCCCAGCATTTT. Protein product: CSARSRVAQHF.

The sample holds one count of this clone. CDR3 in amino acids: CASSEPGQGYGYTF. DNA of the CDR3: TGTGCCAGCAGTGAGCCAGGACAGGGCTATGGCTACACCTTC. The J gene is TRBJ1-2, the V gene TRBV25-1; 8 bases are a match to TRBD1. This CDR3 has 14 amino acids. Germline V gene sequence: CDR1 MGHDK, CDR2 SYGVNS. With 3 bases clipped from V and 4 bases from J, the junction kept 4 bases outside the gene matches.

This rearrangement joins TRBV5-1 to TRBJ2-5; 9 bases match TRBD2. The junction had 9 bases not matched to a gene; V was cut back by 4 bases and J by 5 bases. Germline CDR1 SGHRS, CDR2 YFSETQ. The CDR3 length is 15 residues. The DNA for the CDR3 is TGCGCCAGCAGCGGTAGCGGGGGCCGTTGGGAGACCCAGTACTTC. Its translation is CASSGSGGRWETQYF. The entire variable domain, with the rest obtained from reference TRBV5-1 and TRBJ2-5, is as follows: KAGVTQTPRYLIKTRGQQVTLSCSPISGHRSVSWYQQTPGQGLQFLFEYFSETQRNKGNFPGRFSGRQFSNSRSEMNVSTLELGDSALYLCASSGSGGRWETQYFGPGTRLLVL.

The chain employs TRBV7-2 and TRBJ2-3, with D perhaps matching TRBD2 (6 bases). V was shortened by 4 bases and J by 0 bases, with 14 bases between the two germline ends. Germline V lookup: CDR1 SGHTA, CDR2 FQGNSA. This CDR3 spans 16 amino acids. The CDR3 nucleotides are TGTGCCAGCAGCTGGGGGGACCGGATTAGCACAGATACGCAGTATTTT. It specifies CASSWGDRISTDTQYF.

The rearrangement uses TRBV29-1 and TRBJ2-3; TRBD1 is a possible D gene (5 bases). The CDR3 consists of 13 residues. Trimming removed 6 bases at V and 6 bases at J, with 16 bases between. Germline values: CDR1 SQVTM, CDR2 ANQGSEA. Here the CDR3 DNA reads TGCAGCGTGGAAAAGGGGCGAACGGATACGCAGTATTTT. Protein product: CSVEKGRTDTQYF.